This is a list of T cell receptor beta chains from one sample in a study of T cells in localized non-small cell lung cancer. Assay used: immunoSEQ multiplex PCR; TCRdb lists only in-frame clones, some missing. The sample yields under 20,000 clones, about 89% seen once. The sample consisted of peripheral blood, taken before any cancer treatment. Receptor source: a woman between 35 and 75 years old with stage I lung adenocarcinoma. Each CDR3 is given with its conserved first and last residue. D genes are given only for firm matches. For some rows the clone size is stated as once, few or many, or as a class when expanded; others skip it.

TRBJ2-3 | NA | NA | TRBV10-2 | TGCGCCAGCAGTTTCACAGATACGCAGTATTTT | CASSFTDTQYF
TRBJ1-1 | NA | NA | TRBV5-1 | TGCGCCAGCAGCCCCCGGACAGAGAACACTGAAGCTTTCTTT | CASSPRTENTEAFF
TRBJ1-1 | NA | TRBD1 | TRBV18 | TGTGCCAGCTCCAAGGGGGCGAGTGGGGACACTGAAGCTTTCTTT | CASSKGASGDTEAFF
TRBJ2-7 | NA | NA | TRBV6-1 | TGTGCCAGCAGTGGAAGGGTTGAGGGGTACGAGCAGTACTTC | CASSGRVEGYEQYF
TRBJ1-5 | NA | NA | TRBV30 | TGTGCCTGGAGACGGGTAGAGGGGGAGCCCCAGCATTTT | CAWRRVEGEPQHF
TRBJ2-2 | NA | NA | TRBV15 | TGTGCCACCAGCAGGGCCCGCGGGGGCGCGGTGAACACCGGGGAGCTGTTTTTT | CATSRARGGAVNTGELFF
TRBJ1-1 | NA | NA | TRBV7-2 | TGTGCCAGCAGCTCCCCGGACCGACTTGAAGCTTTCTTT | CASSSPDRLEAFF
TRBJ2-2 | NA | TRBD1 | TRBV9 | TGTGCCAGCAGCACATGGGACAGGGGGCCCGGGGAGCTGTTTTTT | CASSTWDRGPGELFF
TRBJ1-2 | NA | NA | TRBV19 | TGTGCCAGTAACCAAGGTGGGGCTAACTATGGCTACACCTTC | CASNQGGANYGYTF
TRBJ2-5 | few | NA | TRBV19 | TGTGCCAGTAGTATAGGGGGGACCACAGAGACCCAGTACTTC | CASSIGGTTETQYF
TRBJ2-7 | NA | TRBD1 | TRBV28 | TGTGCCAGCAGAACCGGGGACAGGGCGCACGAGCAGTACTTC | CASRTGDRAHEQYF
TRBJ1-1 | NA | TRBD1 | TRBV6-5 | TGTGCCAGCAATAGACAGGGGTCCACTGAAGCTTTCTTT | CASNRQGSTEAFF
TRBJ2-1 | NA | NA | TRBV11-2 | TGTGCCAGCAGCTTGGGGGGTTACAATGAGCAGTTCTTC | CASSLGGYNEQFF
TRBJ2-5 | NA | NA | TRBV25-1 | TGTGCCAGCAGTGAATTTGGGGGCCGGGAGACCCAGTACTTC | CASSEFGGRETQYF
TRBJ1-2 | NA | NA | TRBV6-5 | TGTGCCAGCAGTTACTCTGCCAGTAACTATGGCTACACCTTC | CASSYSASNYGYTF
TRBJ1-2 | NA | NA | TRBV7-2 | TGTGCCAGCAGCTTAGCGACGGGGGCGGCTGGCTACACCTTC | CASSLATGAAGYTF
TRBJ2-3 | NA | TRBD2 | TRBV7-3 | TGTGCCAGCAGCACCCTAGCGGGGCCCACAGATACGCAGTATTTT | CASSTLAGPTDTQYF
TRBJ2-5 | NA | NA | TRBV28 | TGTGCCAGCAGCAAAGGGGGGCGGTCCCAAGAGACCCAGTACTTC | CASSKGGRSQETQYF
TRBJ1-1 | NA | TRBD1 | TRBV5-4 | TGTGCCAGCAGCCCGCTCGAGACGGCAGGGGGGAACACTAAAGCTTTCTTT | CASSPLETAGGNTKAFF
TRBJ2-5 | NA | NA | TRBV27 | TGTGCCAGCAGTTTGTTGGCACAGGAGGGGACCCAGTACTTC | CASSLLAQEGTQYF
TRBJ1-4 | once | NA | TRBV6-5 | TGTGCCAGCAGTTGGCAGAGAACTAATGAAAAACTGTTTTTT | CASSWQRTNEKLFF
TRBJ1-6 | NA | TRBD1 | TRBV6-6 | TGTGCCACCGGGACAGGGGGGAATTCACCCCTCCACTTT | CATGTGGNSPLHF
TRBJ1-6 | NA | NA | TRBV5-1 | TGCGCCAGCAGCTTGGGTCTGGTCGAGACCCTGAATTCACCCCTCCACTTT | CASSLGLVETLNSPLHF
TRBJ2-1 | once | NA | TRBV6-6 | TGTGCCAGCAGTAAGGACTACGCGAAATCGGACAATGAGCAGTTCTTC | CASSKDYAKSDNEQFF
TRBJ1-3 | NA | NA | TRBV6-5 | TGTGCCAGCAGGATCGCCTCTGGAAACACCATATATTTT | CASRIASGNTIYF
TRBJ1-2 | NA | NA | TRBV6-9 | TGTGCCAGCAGTTACTCCCGGGGATTAGCGTACACCTTC | CASSYSRGLAYTF
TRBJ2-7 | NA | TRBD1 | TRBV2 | TGTGCCAGCAGTGTGACAGGGTCCTACGAGCAGTACTTC | CASSVTGSYEQYF
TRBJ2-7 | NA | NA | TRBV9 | TGTGCCAGCAGCGTAGGAACCCCGACTGAAACCTACGAGCAGTACTTC | CASSVGTPTETYEQYF
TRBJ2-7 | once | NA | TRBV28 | TGTGCCAGCAGCCAGGTGGGGGATAGCTCCTACGAGCAGTACTTC | CASSQVGDSSYEQYF
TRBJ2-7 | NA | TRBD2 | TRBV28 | TGTGCCAGCAGTTTAGGTAGCGGGGATTTCTCCTACGAGCAGTACTTC | CASSLGSGDFSYEQYF
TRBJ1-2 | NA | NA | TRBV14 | TGTGCCAGCAGCCAAGCGCGGCAACACACTAACTATGGCTACACCTTC | CASSQARQHTNYGYTF
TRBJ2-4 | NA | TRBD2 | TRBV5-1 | TGCGCCAGCAGGCCTAGCGGGGGGCTAGCCAAAAACATTCAGTACTTC | CASRPSGGLAKNIQYF
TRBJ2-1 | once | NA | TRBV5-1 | TGCGCCAGCAGCTTGGTGAGCGGCCCCTACAATGAGCAGTTCTTC | CASSLVSGPYNEQFF
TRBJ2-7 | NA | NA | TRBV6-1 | TGTGCCAGCATGACGGAGACCTACGAGCAGTACTTC | CASMTETYEQYF
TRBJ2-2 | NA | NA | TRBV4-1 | TGCGCCAGCAGCCAACCACAGGGAGCTTCCGGGGAGCTGTTTTTT | CASSQPQGASGELFF
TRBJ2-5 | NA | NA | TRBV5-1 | TGCGCCAGCAGCATTCAAGAGACCCAGTACTTC | CASSIQETQYF
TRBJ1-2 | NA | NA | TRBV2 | TGTGCCAGCATTGGGGCAGACGAGGGAAGCTATGGCTACACCTTC | CASIGADEGSYGYTF
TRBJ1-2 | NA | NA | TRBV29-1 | TGCAGCGTTGAAAAGGCTGGCAGGCCCTATGGCTACACCTTC | CSVEKAGRPYGYTF
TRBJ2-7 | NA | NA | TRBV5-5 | TGTGCCAGCAGCTTGGTGGGGCTAGCGAGTCCCTACGAGCAGTACTTC | CASSLVGLASPYEQYF
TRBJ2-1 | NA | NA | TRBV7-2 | TGTGCCAGCAGCTTGGACAATGAGCAGTTCTTC | CASSLDNEQFF
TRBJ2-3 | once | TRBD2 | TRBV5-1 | TGCGCCAGCAGCTTGTCGGCGGGAGGGCCGACAGATACGCAGTATTTT | CASSLSAGGPTDTQYF
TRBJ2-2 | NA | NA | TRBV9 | TGTGCCAGCAGCGCACTCACTAGCACCGGGGAGCTGTTTTTT | CASSALTSTGELFF
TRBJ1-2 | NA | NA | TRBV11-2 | TGTGCCAGCAGCTTAGGGACAGTAAACTATGGCTACACCTTC | CASSLGTVNYGYTF
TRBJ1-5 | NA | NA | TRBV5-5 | TGTGCCAGCAGCCCGTATACTAGTCCCGGGCCCCAGCATTTT | CASSPYTSPGPQHF
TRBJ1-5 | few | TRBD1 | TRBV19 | TGTGCCAGTACCCTGGCCGTAGGACAGGACTTATATAGCAATCAGCCCCAGCATTTT | CASTLAVGQDLYSNQPQHF
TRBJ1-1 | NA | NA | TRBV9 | TGTGCCAGCAGCATCACCGGGACCTTGAACACTGAAGCTTTCTTT | CASSITGTLNTEAFF
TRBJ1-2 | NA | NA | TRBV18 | TGTGCCAGCTCACCACTGCGGGGGGATGGCTACACCTTC | CASSPLRGDGYTF
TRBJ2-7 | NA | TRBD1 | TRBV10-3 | TGTGCCATCATGTCCGGGACAGGGGCCTACGAGCAGTACTTC | CAIMSGTGAYEQYF
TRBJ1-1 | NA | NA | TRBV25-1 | TGTGCCAGCAGTGAACGGGGGTTTAACACTGAAGCTTTCTTT | CASSERGFNTEAFF
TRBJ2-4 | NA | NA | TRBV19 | TGTGCCAGTATTGCGACGGGGGCCAAAAACATTCAGTACTTC | CASIATGAKNIQYF
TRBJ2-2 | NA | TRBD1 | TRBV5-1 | TGCGCCAGCAGTCGACAGGGGTCGAACACCGGGGAGCTGTTTTTT | CASSRQGSNTGELFF